The 7 T cell receptor beta chains below were found in one sample sequenced in a study of blood T cells in healthy people across ages. The use of a sample-barcoded 5' primer and a J-beta primer mix characterized a second PCR of roughly 6 to 11 cycles. TCRdb called the 5' RACE reads again in MiXCR, with one record for every CDR3 protein. The sample consists of 1.6 million or so distinct CDR3 sequences, 34% of them appearing once. Sequencing was carried out using blood. The origin of the receptors is a woman in her twenties or thirties in good health.

The chain carries TRBV7-2 and TRBJ2-3; 7 bases map to TRBD2. The CDR3 covers 16 residues. V lost 0 bases and J lost 1; bases outside the gene matches: 4. Germline V gives CDR1 SGHTA, CDR2 FQGNSA. CDR3 sequence (DNA): TGTGCCAGCAGCTTAGCGGGACTACCCGGCACAGATACGCAGTATTTT. It encodes CASSLAGLPGTDTQYF.

To note about this clonotype: A much larger clone differs from this one at a single base, so this may be a read error. The chain couples TRBV12-3 or TRBV12-4 to TRBJ2-5; unclear D gene. The CDR3 is made up of 16 amino acids. This chain's CDR3 is CTSSLGVETLQETQYF. The CDR3 DNA is TGTACCAGCAGTTTAGGCGTAGAAACGCTACAAGAGACCCAGTACTTC.

This clonotype turned up a few times. Its ends do not fully match the called genes, so a read error is possible. This chain links TRBV4-2 with TRBJ2-6; perhaps TRBD1 as D (6 bases). Germline assignment: CDR1 LGHNA and CDR2 YNFKEQ. This CDR3 has 16 residues. Written as DNA, the CDR3 is TGTGCCTGCAGCCAAGATTCAGGGGCTGGGGCCAACGTCCTGACTTTC. Translation gives CACSQDSGAGANVLTF.

V usage is TRBV3-1 and J usage is TRBJ1-6; 8 bases match TRBD1. CDR1 and CDR2 (germline): LGHDT, YNNKEL (reference sequence). This CDR3 contains 15 residues. With 1 base clipped from V and 14 bases from J, the junction kept 10 bases outside the gene matches. CDR3 loop: CASSQGPGGDSALHF. In DNA, the CDR3 is TGTGCCAGCAGCCAAGGCCCAGGGGGCGATTCTGCCCTCCACTTT.

The rearrangement uses TRBV3-1 and TRBJ1-2; D is possibly TRBD1 (5 bases). Trimming left V 0 bases short and J 7 bases short, with 12 bases between. This CDR3 contains 14 residues. In germline, CDR1 is LGHDT, CDR2 YNNKEL (reference sequence). For the CDR3, the DNA is TGTGCCAGCAGCCAAGATTCAGGGACGGGTGGCTACACCTTC. It encodes CASSQDSGTGGYTF.

In DNA form, the CDR3 reads TGCAGCGTTGAACCTAGACAGAGCAGGGATACGCAGTATTTT. Its translation is CSVEPRQSRDTQYF. V usage is TRBV29-1 and J usage is TRBJ2-3, with TRBD1 as a possible D gene (5 bases). From germline, CDR1 is SQVTM and CDR2 ANQGSEA. The CDR3 covers 14 residues. V lost 2 bases and J 6 bases, leaving 15 bases between the germline ends.

V and J are TRBV6-1 and TRBJ1-1, with D possibly matching TRBD1 (6 bases). The germline V gene encodes CDR1 MNHNS and CDR2 SASEGT. This CDR3 has 15 amino acids. The V and J ends lost 2 bases and 0 bases respectively, with 10 bases between them. CDR3 amino acids: CASSEYGGLNTEAFF. CDR3 bases: TGTGCCAGCAGTGAATATGGGGGCCTGAACACTGAAGCTTTCTTT.